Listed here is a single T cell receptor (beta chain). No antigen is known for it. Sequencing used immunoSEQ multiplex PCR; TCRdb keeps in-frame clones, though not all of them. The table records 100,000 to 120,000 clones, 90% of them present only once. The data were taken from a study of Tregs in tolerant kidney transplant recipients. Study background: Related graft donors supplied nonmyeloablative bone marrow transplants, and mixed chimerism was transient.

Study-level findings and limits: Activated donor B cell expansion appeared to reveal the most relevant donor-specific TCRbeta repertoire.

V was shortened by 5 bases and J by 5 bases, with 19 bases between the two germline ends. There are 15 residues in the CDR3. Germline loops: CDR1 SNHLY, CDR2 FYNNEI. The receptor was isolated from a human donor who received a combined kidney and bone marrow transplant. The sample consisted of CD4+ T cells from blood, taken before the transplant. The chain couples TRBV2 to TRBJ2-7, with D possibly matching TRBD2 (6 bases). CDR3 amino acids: CASSRTGRAVDEQYF. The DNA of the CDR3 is TGTGCCAGCAGTAGGACCGGGAGAGCGGTAGACGAGCAGTACTTC. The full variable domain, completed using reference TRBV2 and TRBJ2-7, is EPEVTQTPSHQVTQMGQEVILRCVPISNHLYFYWYRQILGQKVEFLVSFYNNEISEKSEIFDDQFSVERPDGSNFTLKIRSTKLEDSAMYFCASSRTGRAVDEQYFGPGTRLTVT.